This T cell receptor (beta chain) was identified in a study of blood T cell repertoires in COVID-19. One Seattle source followed patients from active infection through their disease course. Clones were sequenced by immunoSEQ multiplex PCR, and TCRdb holds only the in-frame ones, with some missing. The sample gives roughly 570,000 clones, less than 90% of which show up once; roughly 8% is in the top ten. There are 17 residues in the CDR3. The V and J ends lost 4 bases and 2 bases respectively, with 18 bases between them. In germline, CDR1 is LGHDT, CDR2 YNNKEL (reference sequence). The specimen sequenced was peripheral blood. This sequence joins TRBV3-1 (or the pseudogene TRBV3-2) and TRBJ2-1, with D possibly TRBD1 on 6 matching bases. This sequence was found in a woman aged 45-65 years with COVID-19, enrolled during active disease. In nucleotides, the CDR3 is TGTGCCAGCAGCCCAGGGGCGGACTGGCGGGCCTACAATGAGCAGTTCTTC. This gives the protein CASSPGADWRAYNEQFF.